Described below is a single TCR beta chain sequence and its context. CD8 cells classed as naive were CD45RO-negative and positively selected for CCR7, excluding terminally differentiated effector memory CD45RA+ cells. The assay was immunoSEQ multiplex PCR, and TCRdb's table has in-frame clones only and misses some. The repertoire includes hundreds of thousands of clones, about 92% of them detected once, and 24% sits in the top ten. The data derive from a study of shared clonotypes between healthy human individuals. This receptor was identified in a man under 40 in good health. The sequencing sample was made of naive CD8+ T cells sorted from blood.

The CDR3 nucleotides read TGTGCCTGGAGTCTGCTGGAAAAGATCGAGACCGGGGAGCTGTTTTTT. This gives the protein CAWSLLEKIETGELFF. The chain joins TRBV30 to TRBJ2-2; D ambiguous. The V gene lost 2 bases and the J gene lost 5 bases, with 18 bases spanning the gap. CDR3 length equals 16 residues. In germline, CDR1 is GTSNPN, CDR2 SVGIG (reference sequence). The whole variable domain, filled in from reference TRBV30 and TRBJ2-2, reads SQTIHQWPATLVQPVGSPLSLECTVEGTSNPNLYWYRQAAGRGLQLLFYSVGIGQISSEVPQNLSASRPQDRQFILSSKKLLLSDSGFYLCAWSLLEKIETGELFFGEGSRLTVL.